The 19 T cell receptor beta chains below come from one sample, sequenced in a study of cytomegalovirus exposure and HLA in healthy donors. PCR was performed using 60 Vbeta and 13 Jbeta primers. Produced via immunoSEQ multiplex PCR; TCRdb's table is partial and in-frame only. The sample lists 50,000 or so clones, around 82% seen once, with under 2.5% in the top ten. Sequencing input: PBMCs. These receptors all come from a boy younger than 18 in good health and CMV-seropositive.

The table lists this clone with a count of one. The chain carries TRBV9 and TRBJ2-7, with D hard to call. The germline gives CDR1 SGDLS, CDR2 YYNGEE. This CDR3 has 11 residues. V was clipped by 4 bases and J by 4 bases, with 6 bases between them. CDR3 bases: TGTGCCAGCAGCCGAGGTTACGAGCAGTACTTC. This gives the protein CASSRGYEQYF.

This chain links TRBV6-1 with TRBJ2-1; TRBD2 aligns across 7 bases. Germline CDR1 is MNHNS and CDR2 is SASEGT. Trimming took 10 bases from V and 3 from J; bases not matched to a gene: 12. The CDR3 length is 15 residues. As DNA, the CDR3 is TGTGCCATATTTCCTGGGAGGGCTAGCTACAATGAGCAGTTCTTC. Its protein is CAIFPGRASYNEQFF.

Here the CDR3 reads CASSPANYRASWTEAFF. The CDR3 DNA reads as TGCGCCAGCAGCCCCGCGAATTACAGGGCTTCGTGGACTGAAGCTTTCTTT. This chain uses TRBV4-1 with TRBJ1-1, with D possibly TRBD1 on 6 matching bases. This CDR3 is built from 17 residues. From germline, CDR1 is MGHRA and CDR2 YSYEKL. The V end lost 4 bases, the J end lost 5 bases, and 23 bases lay between the germline ends.

This clone was picked up a small number of times. The V and J genes are TRBV2 and TRBJ2-5; D is uncertain. The J call may be wrong; the DNA end is better matched by TRBJ2-7. The CDR3 extends over 10 amino acids. Germline assignment: CDR1 SNHLY and CDR2 FYNNEI. The CDR3 bases are TGTGCCAGCAGTGTAGCCGAGCAGTACTTC. It yields the protein CASSVAEQYF.

The chain recombines TRBV7-2 with TRBJ1-4; D is possibly TRBD1 (6 bases). The CDR3 extends over 15 amino acids. The V end lost 5 bases, the J end lost 7 bases, and 17 bases lay between the germline ends. From germline, CDR1 is SGHTA and CDR2 FQGNSA. CDR3 amino acids: CASSRQGHGAEKLFF. The DNA of the CDR3 is TGTGCCAGCAGCCGCCAGGGACACGGGGCTGAAAAACTGTTTTTT.

This clone was detected a few times. The chain couples TRBV5-6 to TRBJ2-2; D is ambiguous. Germline V lookup: CDR1 SGHDT, CDR2 YYEEEE. V lost 4 bases, J lost 6 bases, and 7 bases lay in between. This CDR3 has 12 residues. DNA for the CDR3: TGTGCCAGCAGCCCGGTTGCCGGGGAGCTGTTTTTT. Encoded protein: CASSPVAGELFF.

The chain carries TRBV5-4 and TRBJ2-7; TRBD1 agrees at 10 bases. CDR3 length equals 15 residues. The trim removed 0 bases at V and 5 bases at J, leaving 5 bases unmatched. Germline V gene sequence: CDR1 SGHNT, CDR2 YYREEE (reference sequence). In DNA form, the CDR3 reads TGTGCCAGCAGCTTGGTTGGACAGGGGGGCCACGAGCAGTACTTC. Translation gives CASSLVGQGGHEQYF.

The chain links TRBV7-2 to TRBJ2-1; the match to TRBD2 covers 11 bases. Germline CDR1 is SGHTA and CDR2 is FQGNSA. The CDR3 consists of 16 residues. The V segment lost 4 bases and the J segment 5 bases; nucleotides outside the gene matches: 7. The CDR3 nucleotides are TGTGCCAGCAGCTCCTTAGCGGGGGGGCGGAACAATGAGCAGTTCTTC. The encoded protein is CASSSLAGGRNNEQFF.

CDR3 in DNA: TGTGCCAGCAGAACACTAGCGGGGAGGACCGGGGAGCTGTTTTTT. It is translated as CASRTLAGRTGELFF. The chain joins TRBV6-5 to TRBJ2-2; 10 bases match TRBD2. This CDR3 region has 15 residues. The junction had 6 bases not matched to a gene; V was cut back by 6 bases and J by 5 bases. Germline CDR1 MNHEY, CDR2 SVGAGI.

This clone was found a few times. V gene TRBV7-2 combines with J gene TRBJ2-5, with D possibly being TRBD2 (5 bases). V lost 5 bases and J lost 4, with 14 bases in between. Germline lookup yields CDR1 SGHTA and CDR2 FQGNSA. The CDR3 sequence is 14 residues long. CDR3 residues: CASSPKLAVETQYF. CDR3 bases: TGTGCCAGCAGCCCGAAGCTAGCAGTAGAGACCCAGTACTTC.

The rearrangement joins TRBV15 to TRBJ1-5; no reliable D call. The CDR3 has 13 residues. V lost 1 base to trimming and J lost 7 bases, with 8 bases between them. Germline assignment: CDR1 LNHNV and CDR2 YYDKDF (reference sequence). The CDR3 is CATSRGLKQPQHF. The CDR3 DNA reads as TGTGCCACCAGCAGAGGTCTTAAACAGCCCCAGCATTTT.

This chain connects TRBV6-5 to TRBJ1-5; D is undetermined. The V end was cut by 5 bases, the J end by 7 bases, with 12 bases between. The CDR3 consists of 13 residues. The germline gives CDR1 MNHEY, CDR2 SVGAGI. CDR3 sequence reads: CASSPAEAQPQHF. In DNA form, the CDR3 reads TGTGCCAGCAGTCCAGCCGAGGCCCAGCCCCAGCATTTT.

The chain couples TRBV6-1 to TRBJ1-2; D is undetermined. The length of the CDR3 is 13 residues. The germline V gene has CDR1 MNHNS and CDR2 SASEGT. Trimming removed 7 bases from V and 4 bases from J, with 13 bases in between. The CDR3 region is CASTAQPIYGYTF. In DNA form, the CDR3 reads TGTGCCAGCACGGCACAGCCCATCTATGGCTACACCTTC.

The chain uses TRBV4-2 and TRBJ2-5; TRBD2 aligns across 7 bases. The V gene's germline CDR1 is LGHNA and CDR2 YNFKEQ. Germline trimming cut 4 bases from V and 5 bases from J; bases unmatched to any gene: 10. CDR3 size: 15 residues. This CDR3 reads CASSRVGREEETQYF. DNA for the CDR3: TGTGCCAGCAGCCGCGTGGGTCGGGAGGAGGAGACCCAGTACTTC.

V usage is TRBV6-5 and J usage is TRBJ2-1; 7 nucleotides align to TRBD1. CDR3 length: 14 residues. V gave up 4 bases and J gave up 7 bases; unmatched junction bases: 7. Germline values: CDR1 MNHEY, CDR2 SVGAGI. CDR3 coding DNA: TGTGCCAGCAGTTTCTACAGGGGTAATAATGAGCAGTTCTTC. Residues: CASSFYRGNNEQFF.

This chain links TRBV18 with TRBJ1-2; perhaps TRBD1 as D (6 bases). The CDR3 has 15 amino acids. Germline-derived CDR1 and CDR2 are KGHSH and LQKENI. The V and J ends lost 4 bases and 3 bases respectively, with 15 bases between them. CDR3 in DNA: TGTGCCAGCTCACTACCGTTAAGGACAGACTATGGCTACACCTTC. This translates into CASSLPLRTDYGYTF.

This rearrangement joins TRBV4-1 to TRBJ2-5; maybe TRBD2 (6 bases). Deletions cut 3 bases from V and 3 bases from J, with 14 bases between. Germline CDR1 reads MGHRA; CDR2 reads YSYEKL. The CDR3 extends over 15 amino acids. CDR3 in DNA: TGCGCCAGCAGCCAGCGCGGGACTCTGAAAGAGACCCAGTACTTC. It is translated as CASSQRGTLKETQYF.

The chain is built from TRBV5-1 and TRBJ2-2; 9 positions agree with TRBD1. V shed 4 bases, J shed 7 bases, and the junction held 14 bases outside the gene matches. Germline values: CDR1 SGHRS, CDR2 YFSETQ. This CDR3 spans 17 amino acids. The DNA of the CDR3 is TGCGCCAGCAGCCCCCTATCCGGGACAGGGTTTGGCGGGGAGCTGTTTTTT. It translates to CASSPLSGTGFGGELFF.

This chain joins TRBV10-2 and TRBJ1-6; unclear D gene. The CDR3 sequence is 13 residues long. Looked up from germline, CDR1 is WSHSY and CDR2 is SAAADI. Trimming cost V 3 bases and J 13 bases, with 13 bases left between them. The CDR3, as DNA: TGCGCCAGCAGTGATTCCCTCAGTGTCCCCCTCCACTTT. Translating gives CASSDSLSVPLHF.